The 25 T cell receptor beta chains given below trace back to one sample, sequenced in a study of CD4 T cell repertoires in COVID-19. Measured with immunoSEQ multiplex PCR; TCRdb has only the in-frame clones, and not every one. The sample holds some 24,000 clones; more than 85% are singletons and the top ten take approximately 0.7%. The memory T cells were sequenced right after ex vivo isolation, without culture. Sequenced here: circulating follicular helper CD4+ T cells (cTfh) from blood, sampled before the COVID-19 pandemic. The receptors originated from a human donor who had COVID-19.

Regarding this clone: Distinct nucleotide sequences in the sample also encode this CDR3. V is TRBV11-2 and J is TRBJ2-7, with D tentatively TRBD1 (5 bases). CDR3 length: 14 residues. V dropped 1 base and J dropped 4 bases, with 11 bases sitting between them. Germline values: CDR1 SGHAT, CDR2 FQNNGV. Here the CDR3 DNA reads TGTGCCAGCAGCTTAGGGGGCAGCACGTACGAGCAGTACTTC. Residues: CASSLGGSTYEQYF.

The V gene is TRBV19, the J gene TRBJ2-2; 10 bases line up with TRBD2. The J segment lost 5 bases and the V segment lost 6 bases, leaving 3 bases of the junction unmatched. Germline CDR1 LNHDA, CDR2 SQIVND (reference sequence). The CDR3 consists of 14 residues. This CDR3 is CASSSGGDTGELFF. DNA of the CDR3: TGTGCCAGTAGCAGCGGGGGGGATACCGGGGAGCTGTTTTTT.

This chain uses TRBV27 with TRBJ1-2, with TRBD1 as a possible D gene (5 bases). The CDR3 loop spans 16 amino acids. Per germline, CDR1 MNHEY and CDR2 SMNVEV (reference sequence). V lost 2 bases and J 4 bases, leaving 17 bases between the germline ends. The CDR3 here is CASSLRIPGEGYGYTF. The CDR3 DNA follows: TGTGCCAGCAGTTTACGAATTCCGGGGGAGGGCTATGGCTACACCTTC.

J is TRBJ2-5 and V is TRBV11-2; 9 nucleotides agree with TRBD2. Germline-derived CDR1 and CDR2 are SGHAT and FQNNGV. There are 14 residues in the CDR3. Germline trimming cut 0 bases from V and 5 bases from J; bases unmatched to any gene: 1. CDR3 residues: CASSLDGTSETQYF. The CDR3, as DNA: TGTGCCAGCAGCTTAGATGGGACTAGCGAGACCCAGTACTTC.

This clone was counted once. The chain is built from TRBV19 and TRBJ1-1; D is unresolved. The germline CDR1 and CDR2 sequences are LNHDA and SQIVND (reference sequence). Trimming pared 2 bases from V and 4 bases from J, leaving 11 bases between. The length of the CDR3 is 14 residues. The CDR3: CASSIRLGSTEAFF. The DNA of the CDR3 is TGTGCCAGTAGTATAAGGTTGGGGAGCACTGAAGCTTTCTTT.

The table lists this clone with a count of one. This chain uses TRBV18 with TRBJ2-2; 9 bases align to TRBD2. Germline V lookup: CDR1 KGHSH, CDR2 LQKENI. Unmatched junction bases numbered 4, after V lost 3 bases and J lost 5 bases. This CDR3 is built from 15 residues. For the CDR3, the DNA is TGTGCCAGCTCACCTAGCGGGAGTCGTACCGGGGAGCTGTTTTTT. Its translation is CASSPSGSRTGELFF.

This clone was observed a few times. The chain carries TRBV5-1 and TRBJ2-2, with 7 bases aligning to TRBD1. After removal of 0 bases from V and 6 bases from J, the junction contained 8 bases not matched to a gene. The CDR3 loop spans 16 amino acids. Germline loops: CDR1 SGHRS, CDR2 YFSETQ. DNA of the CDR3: TGCGCCAGCAGCTTGGGACAGGGATTACAAGCCGGGGAGCTGTTTTTT. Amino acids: CASSLGQGLQAGELFF.

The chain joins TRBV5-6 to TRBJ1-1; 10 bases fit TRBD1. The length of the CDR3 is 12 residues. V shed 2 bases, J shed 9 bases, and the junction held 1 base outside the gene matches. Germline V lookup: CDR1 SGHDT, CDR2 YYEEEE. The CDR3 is CASSFDRGQAFF. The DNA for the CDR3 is TGTGCCAGCAGCTTCGACAGGGGGCAAGCTTTCTTT. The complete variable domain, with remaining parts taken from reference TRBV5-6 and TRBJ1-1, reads DAGVTQSPTHLIKTRGQQVTLRCSPKSGHDTVSWYQQALGQGPQFIFQYYEEEERQRGNFPDRFSGHQFPNYSSELNVNALLLGDSALYLCASSFDRGQAFFGQGTRLTVV.

In DNA, the CDR3 is TGTGCCAGCAGCTCTCCGGGGGATACCGGGGAGCTGTTTTTT. Protein: CASSSPGDTGELFF. This chain joins TRBV5-4 and TRBJ2-2, with D maybe TRBD2 (6 bases). CDR3 length: 14 residues. V dropped 3 bases and J dropped 5 bases, with 11 bases sitting between them. Germline CDR1 is SGHNT and CDR2 is YYREEE (reference sequence).

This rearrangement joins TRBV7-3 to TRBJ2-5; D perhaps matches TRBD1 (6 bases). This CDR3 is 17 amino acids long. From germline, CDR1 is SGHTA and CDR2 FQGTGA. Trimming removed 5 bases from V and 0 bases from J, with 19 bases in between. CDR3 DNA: TGTGCCAGCAGCCCAGGGGTCCGGGGTCTATACCAAGAGACCCAGTACTTC. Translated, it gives CASSPGVRGLYQETQYF.

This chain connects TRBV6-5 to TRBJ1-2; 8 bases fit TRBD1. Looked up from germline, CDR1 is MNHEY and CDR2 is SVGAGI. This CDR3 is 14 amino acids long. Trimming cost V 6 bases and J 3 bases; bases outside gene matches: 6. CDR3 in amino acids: CASRSTGGDYGYTF. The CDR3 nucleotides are TGTGCCAGCAGATCAACAGGGGGGGACTATGGCTACACCTTC.

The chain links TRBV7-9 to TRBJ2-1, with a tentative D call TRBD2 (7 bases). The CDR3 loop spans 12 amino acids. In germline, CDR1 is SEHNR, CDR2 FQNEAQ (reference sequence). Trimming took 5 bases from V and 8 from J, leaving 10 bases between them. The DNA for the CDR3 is TGTGCCAGCAGCGGGGGGGGCGATGAGCAGTTCTTC. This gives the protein CASSGGGDEQFF.

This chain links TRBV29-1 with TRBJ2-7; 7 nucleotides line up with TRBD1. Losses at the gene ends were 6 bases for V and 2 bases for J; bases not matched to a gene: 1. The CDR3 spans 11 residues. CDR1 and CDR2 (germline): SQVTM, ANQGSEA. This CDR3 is CSVRGPYEQYF. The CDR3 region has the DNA TGCAGCGTGAGGGGGCCCTACGAGCAGTACTTC.

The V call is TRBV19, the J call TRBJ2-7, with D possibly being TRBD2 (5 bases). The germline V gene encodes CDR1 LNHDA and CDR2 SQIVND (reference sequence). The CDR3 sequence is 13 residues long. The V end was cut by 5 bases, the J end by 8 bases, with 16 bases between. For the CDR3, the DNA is TGTGCCAGTAGTCCCTTCCCGGGCGGGCAGCAGTACTTC. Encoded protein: CASSPFPGGQQYF. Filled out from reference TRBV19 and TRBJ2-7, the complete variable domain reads DGGITQSPKYLFRKEGQNVTLSCEQNLNHDAMYWYRQDPGQGLRLIYYSQIVNDFQKGDIAEGYSVSREKKESFPLTVTSAQKNPTAFYLCASSPFPGGQQYFGPGTRLTVT.

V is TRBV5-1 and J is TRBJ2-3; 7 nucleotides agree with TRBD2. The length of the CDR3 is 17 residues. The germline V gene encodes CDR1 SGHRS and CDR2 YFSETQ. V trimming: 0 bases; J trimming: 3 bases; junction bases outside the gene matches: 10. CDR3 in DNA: TGCGCCAGCAGCTTGGCTGTAAGGCGGGAGATAACAGATACGCAGTATTTT. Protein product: CASSLAVRREITDTQYF.

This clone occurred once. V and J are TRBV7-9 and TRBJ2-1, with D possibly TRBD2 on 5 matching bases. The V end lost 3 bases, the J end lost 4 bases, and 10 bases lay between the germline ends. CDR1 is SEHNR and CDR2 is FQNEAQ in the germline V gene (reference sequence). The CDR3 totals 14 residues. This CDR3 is CASSFGNRYNEQFF. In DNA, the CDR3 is TGTGCCAGCAGCTTCGGGAATCGGTACAATGAGCAGTTCTTC.

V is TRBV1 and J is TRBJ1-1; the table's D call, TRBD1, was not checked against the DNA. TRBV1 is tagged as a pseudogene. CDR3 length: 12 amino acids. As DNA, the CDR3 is TGCACCAGCAGCCCGAAGACAACGTTGGCTTTCTTT. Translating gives CTSSPKTTLAFF.

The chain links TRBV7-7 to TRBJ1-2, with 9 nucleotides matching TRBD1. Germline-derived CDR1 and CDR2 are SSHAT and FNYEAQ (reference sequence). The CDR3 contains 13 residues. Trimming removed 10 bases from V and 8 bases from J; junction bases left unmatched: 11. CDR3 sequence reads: CATKKQGAGGYTF. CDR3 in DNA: TGTGCCACGAAGAAACAGGGGGCGGGCGGCTACACCTTC.

The CDR3 DNA sequence: TGTGCCAGCAGCGATAACCGGGAGCAAAACATTCAGTACTTC. Translated, it gives CASSDNREQNIQYF. The chain is built from TRBV7-9 and TRBJ2-4, with D possibly being TRBD2 (6 bases). The V end lost 5 bases, the J end lost 5 bases, and 13 bases lay between the germline ends. Germline lookup yields CDR1 SEHNR and CDR2 FQNEAQ (reference sequence). This CDR3 comprises 14 residues.

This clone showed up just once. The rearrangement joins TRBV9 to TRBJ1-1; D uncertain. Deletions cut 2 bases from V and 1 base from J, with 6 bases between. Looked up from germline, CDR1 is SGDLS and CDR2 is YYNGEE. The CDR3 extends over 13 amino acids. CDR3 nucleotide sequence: TGTGCCAGCAGCGTCCACACGAACACTGAAGCTTTCTTT. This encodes CASSVHTNTEAFF.

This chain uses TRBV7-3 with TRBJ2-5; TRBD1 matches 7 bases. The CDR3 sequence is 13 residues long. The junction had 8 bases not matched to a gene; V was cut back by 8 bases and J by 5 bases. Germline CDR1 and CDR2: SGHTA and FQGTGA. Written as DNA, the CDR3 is TGTGCCAGCGCACAGGGGCCGGCGGAGACCCAGTACTTC. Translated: CASAQGPAETQYF.

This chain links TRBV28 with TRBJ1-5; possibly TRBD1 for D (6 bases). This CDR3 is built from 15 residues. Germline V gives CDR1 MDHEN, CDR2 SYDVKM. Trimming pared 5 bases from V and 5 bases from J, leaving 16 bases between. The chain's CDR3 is CASSNLTGFDQPQHF. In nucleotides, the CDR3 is TGTGCCAGCAGTAACCTAACAGGGTTCGATCAGCCCCAGCATTTT.

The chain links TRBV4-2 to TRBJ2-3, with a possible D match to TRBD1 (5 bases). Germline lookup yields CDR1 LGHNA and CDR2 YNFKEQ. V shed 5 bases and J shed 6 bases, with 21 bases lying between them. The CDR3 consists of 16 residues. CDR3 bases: TGTGCCAGCAGCTCCCGGTCCTCACAGGCAGGGGATACGCAGTATTTT. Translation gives CASSSRSSQAGDTQYF.

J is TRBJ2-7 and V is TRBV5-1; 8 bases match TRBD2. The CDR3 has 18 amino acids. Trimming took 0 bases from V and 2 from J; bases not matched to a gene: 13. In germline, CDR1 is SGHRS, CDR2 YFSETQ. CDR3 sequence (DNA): TGCGCCAGCAGCTTGGGGGCCGTTAATAGCGGGGCTACCTACGAGCAGTACTTC. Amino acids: CASSLGAVNSGATYEQYF.

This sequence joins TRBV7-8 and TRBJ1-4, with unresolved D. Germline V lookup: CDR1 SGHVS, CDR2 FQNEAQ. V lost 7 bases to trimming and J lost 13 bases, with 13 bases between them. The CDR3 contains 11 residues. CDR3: CASTPGVRLFF. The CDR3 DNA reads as TGTGCCAGCACCCCGGGTGTGAGACTGTTTTTT.